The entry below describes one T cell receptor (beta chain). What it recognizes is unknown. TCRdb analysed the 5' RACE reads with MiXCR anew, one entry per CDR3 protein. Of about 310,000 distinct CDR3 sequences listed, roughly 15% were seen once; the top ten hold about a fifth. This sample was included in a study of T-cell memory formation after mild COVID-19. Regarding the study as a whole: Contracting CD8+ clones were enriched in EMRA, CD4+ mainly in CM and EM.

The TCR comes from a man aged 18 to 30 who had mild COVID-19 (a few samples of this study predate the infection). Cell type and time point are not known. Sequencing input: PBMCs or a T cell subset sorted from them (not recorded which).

In DNA, the CDR3 is TGTGCCAGCAGCCAGACAGGGGCGAACGGTGAAGCTTTCTTT. Protein sequence: CASSQTGANGEAFF. V and J are TRBV12-3 or TRBV12-4 and TRBJ1-1; 8 positions agree with TRBD1. J was trimmed by 7 bases and V by 6 bases; bases with no gene match: 10. The CDR3 runs to 14 residues.